This T cell receptor (beta chain) derives from a study of blood T cell repertoires in COVID-19. Study in general: Sites in the United States, Italy and Spain provided acute and convalescent COVID-19 samples. In each case, the material was cDNA or gDNA derived from T cells, B-cell-depleted T cells, or PBMCs.

The CDR3 is 16 residues long. From germline, CDR1 is LNHNV and CDR2 YYDKDF (reference sequence). Deletions cut 6 bases from V and 0 bases from J, with 15 bases between. Only in-frame clones appear in the TCRdb table, and some are missing; sequencing was by immunoSEQ multiplex PCR. The sample contains 120,000 or so clones, roughly 88% of which appear only once. This receptor was obtained from a man aged 45-65 years with acute or convalescent COVID-19. Material for sequencing was peripheral blood. The chain recombines TRBV15 with TRBJ1-3; D is unclear. The CDR3 reads CATRPLNSYSGNTIYF. CDR3 nucleotides: TGTGCCACCAGGCCCCTAAACAGCTACTCTGGAAACACCATATATTTT.